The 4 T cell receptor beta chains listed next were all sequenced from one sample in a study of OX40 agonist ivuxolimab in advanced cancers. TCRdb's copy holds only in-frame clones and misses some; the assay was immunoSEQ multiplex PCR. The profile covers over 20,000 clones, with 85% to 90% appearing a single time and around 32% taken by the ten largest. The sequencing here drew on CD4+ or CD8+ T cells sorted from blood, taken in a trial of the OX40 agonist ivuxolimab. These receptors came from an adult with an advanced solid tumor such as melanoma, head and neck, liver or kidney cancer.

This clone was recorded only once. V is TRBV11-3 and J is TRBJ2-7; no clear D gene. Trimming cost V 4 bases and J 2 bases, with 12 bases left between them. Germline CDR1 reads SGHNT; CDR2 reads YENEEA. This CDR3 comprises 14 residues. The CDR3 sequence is CASSSLERAYEQYF. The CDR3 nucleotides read TGTGCCAGCAGCTCTTTGGAAAGGGCCTACGAGCAGTACTTC.

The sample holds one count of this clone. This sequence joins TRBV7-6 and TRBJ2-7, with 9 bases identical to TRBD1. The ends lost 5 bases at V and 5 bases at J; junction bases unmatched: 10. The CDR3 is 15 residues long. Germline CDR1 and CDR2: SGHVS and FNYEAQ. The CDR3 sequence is CASSSDPGQGHEQYF. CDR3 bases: TGTGCCAGCAGCAGCGATCCGGGACAGGGACACGAGCAGTACTTC. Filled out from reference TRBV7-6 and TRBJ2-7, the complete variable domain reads GAGVSQSPRYKVTKRGQDVALRCDPISGHVSLYWYRQALGQGPEFLTYFNYEAQQDKSGLPNDRFSAERPEGSISTLTIQRTEQRDSAMYRCASSSDPGQGHEQYFGPGTRLTVT.

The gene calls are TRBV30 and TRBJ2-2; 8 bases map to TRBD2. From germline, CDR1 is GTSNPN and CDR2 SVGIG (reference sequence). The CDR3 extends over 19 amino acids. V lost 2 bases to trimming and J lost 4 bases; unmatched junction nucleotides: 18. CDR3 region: CAWSPHPREGSSGTGELFF. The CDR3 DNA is TGTGCCTGGAGTCCTCATCCCCGGGAGGGAAGCTCCGGCACCGGGGAGCTGTTTTTT.

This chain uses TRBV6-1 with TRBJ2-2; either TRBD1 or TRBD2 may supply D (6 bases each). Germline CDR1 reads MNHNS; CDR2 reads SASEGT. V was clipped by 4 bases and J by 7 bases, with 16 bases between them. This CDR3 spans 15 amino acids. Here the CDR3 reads CASSGWGAGDGELFF. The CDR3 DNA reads TGTGCCAGCAGTGGATGGGGGGCGGGTGACGGGGAGCTGTTTTTT.